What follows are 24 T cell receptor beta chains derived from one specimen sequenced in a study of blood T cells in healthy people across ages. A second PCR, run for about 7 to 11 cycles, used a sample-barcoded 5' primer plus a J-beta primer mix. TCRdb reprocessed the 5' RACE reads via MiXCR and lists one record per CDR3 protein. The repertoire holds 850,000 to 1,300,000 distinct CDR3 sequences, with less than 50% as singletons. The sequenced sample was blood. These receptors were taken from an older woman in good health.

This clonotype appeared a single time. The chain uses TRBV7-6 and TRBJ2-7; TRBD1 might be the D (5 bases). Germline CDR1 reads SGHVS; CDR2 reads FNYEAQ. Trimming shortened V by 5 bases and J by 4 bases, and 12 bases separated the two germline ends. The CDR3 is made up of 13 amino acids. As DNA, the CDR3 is TGTGCCAGCAGCGTAGTTCGACAGTACGAGCAGTACTTC. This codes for CASSVVRQYEQYF.

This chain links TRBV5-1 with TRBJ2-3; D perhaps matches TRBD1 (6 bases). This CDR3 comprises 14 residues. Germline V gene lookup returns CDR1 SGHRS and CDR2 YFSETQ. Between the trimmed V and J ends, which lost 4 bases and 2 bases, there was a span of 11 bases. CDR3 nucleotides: TGCGCCAGCAGCGGGGGACACCCCACAGATACGCAGTATTTT. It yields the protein CASSGGHPTDTQYF.

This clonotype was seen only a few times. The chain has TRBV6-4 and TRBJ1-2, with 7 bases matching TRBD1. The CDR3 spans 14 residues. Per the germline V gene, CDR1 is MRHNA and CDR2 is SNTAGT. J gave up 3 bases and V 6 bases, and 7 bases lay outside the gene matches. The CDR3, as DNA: TGTGCCAGCAGACGGGACAGTAGGGACTATGGCTACACCTTC. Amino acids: CASRRDSRDYGYTF.

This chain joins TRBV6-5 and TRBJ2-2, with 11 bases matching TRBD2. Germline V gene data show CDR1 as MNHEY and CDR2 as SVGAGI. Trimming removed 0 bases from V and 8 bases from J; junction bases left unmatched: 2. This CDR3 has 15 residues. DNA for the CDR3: TGTGCCAGCAGTTACTCGACTAGCGGGATGGGGGAGCTGTTTTTT. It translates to CASSYSTSGMGELFF.

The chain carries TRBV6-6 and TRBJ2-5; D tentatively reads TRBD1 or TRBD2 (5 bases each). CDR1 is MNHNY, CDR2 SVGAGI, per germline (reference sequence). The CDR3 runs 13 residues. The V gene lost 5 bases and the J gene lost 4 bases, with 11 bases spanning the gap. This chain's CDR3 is CASSPRDAETQYF. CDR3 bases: TGTGCCAGCAGTCCCCGGGACGCAGAGACCCAGTACTTC.

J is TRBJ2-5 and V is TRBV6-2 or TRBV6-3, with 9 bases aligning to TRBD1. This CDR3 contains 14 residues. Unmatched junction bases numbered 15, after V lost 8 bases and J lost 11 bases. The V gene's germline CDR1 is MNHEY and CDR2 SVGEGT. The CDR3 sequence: CASAGTGNLNEQYF. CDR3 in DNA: TGTGCCAGCGCCGGGACAGGGAATTTAAATGAGCAGTACTTC.

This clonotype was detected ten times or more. The CDR3 protein is CASSPVGNNEQFF. As DNA, the CDR3 is TGTGCCAGCTCACCTGTGGGGAACAATGAGCAGTTCTTC. The J gene is TRBJ2-1, the V gene TRBV18, with D unclear. Germline V gene data show CDR1 as KGHSH and CDR2 as LQKENI. The ends were cut back, 3 bases at V and 5 bases at J, with 8 bases in the middle. This CDR3 comprises 13 residues.

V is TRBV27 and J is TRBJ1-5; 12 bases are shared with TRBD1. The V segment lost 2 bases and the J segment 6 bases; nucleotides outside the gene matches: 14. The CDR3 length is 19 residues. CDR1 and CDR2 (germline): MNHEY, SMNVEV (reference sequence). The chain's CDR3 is CASSLPGDRGQEGGQPQHF. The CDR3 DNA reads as TGTGCCAGCAGTTTACCAGGGGACAGGGGGCAGGAGGGAGGTCAGCCCCAGCATTTT.

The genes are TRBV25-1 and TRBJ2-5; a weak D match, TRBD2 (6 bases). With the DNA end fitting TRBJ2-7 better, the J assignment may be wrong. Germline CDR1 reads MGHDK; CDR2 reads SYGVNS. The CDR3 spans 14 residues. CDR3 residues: CASRGSGQGYEQYF. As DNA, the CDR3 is TGTGCCAGCAGGGGGAGCGGGCAGGGCTACGAGCAGTACTTC.

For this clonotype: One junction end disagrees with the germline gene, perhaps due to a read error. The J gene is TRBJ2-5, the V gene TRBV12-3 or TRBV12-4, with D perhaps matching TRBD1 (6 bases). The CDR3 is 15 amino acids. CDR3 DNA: TGTGCCTGCAGTAGATACCGGACAGCCCAAGAGACCCAGTACTTC. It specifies CACSRYRTAQETQYF.

In nucleotides, the CDR3 is TGTGCCAGCAGCGAGACCGCTAGCGGGGCTAGCACAGATACGCAGTATTTT. Translated, it gives CASSETASGASTDTQYF. The V and J genes are TRBV9 and TRBJ2-3; the match to TRBD2 covers 9 bases. Germline V gene lookup returns CDR1 SGDLS and CDR2 YYNGEE. The V segment lost 3 bases and the J segment 0 bases; nucleotides outside the gene matches: 8. This CDR3 spans 17 amino acids.

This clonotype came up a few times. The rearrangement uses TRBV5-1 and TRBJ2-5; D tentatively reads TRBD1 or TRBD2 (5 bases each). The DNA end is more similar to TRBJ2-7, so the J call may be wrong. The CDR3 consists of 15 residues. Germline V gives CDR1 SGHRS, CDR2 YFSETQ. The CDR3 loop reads CASSSGLTGPNEQYF. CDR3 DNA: TGCGCCAGCAGCTCAGGACTGACGGGACCAAACGAGCAGTACTTC.

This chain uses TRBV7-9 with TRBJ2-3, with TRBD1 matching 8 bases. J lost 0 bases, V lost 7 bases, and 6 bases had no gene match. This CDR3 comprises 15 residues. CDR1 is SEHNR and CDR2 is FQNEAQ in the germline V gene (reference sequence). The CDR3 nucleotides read TGTGCCAGCACCGGCAGGACAGGGAGCACAGATACGCAGTATTTT. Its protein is CASTGRTGSTDTQYF.

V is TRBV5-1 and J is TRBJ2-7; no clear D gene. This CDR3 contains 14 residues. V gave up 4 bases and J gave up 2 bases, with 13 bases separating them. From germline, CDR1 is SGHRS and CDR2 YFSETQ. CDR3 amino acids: CASSVLWSAYEQYF. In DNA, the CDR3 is TGCGCCAGCAGCGTCCTCTGGTCGGCCTACGAGCAGTACTTC.

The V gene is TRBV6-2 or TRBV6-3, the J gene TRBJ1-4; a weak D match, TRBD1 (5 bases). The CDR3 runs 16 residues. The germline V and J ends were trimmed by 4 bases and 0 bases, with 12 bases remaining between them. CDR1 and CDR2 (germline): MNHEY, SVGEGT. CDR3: CASSSTVTSTNEKLFF. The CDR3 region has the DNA TGTGCCAGCAGTTCGACAGTCACATCAACTAATGAAAAACTGTTTTTT.

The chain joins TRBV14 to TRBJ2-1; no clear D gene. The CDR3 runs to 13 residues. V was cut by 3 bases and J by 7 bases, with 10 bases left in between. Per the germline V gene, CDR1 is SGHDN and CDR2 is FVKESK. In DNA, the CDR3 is TGTGCCAGCAGCCAGATTAATGGGAATGAGCAGTTCTTC. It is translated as CASSQINGNEQFF.

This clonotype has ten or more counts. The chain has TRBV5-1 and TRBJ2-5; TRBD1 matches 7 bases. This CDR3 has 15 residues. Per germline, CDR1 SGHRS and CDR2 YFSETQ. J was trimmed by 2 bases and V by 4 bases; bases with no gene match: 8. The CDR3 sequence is CASSAGTAIQETQYF. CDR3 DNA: TGCGCCAGCAGCGCCGGGACAGCCATACAAGAGACCCAGTACTTC.

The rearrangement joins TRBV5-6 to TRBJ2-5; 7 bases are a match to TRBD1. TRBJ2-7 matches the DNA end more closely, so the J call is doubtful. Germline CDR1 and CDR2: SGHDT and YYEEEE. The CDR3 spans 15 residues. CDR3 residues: CASSLLGQTQGEQYF. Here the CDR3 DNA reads TGTGCCAGCAGCTTGTTGGGACAGACCCAGGGCGAGCAGTACTTC.

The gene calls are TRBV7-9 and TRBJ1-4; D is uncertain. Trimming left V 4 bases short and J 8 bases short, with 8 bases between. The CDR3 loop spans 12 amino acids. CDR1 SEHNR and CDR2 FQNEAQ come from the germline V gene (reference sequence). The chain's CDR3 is CASSSESEKLFF. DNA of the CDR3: TGTGCCAGCAGCTCAGAGAGCGAAAAACTGTTTTTT.

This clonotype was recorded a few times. This CDR3 reads CASSLTQQGPSYEQYF. As DNA, the CDR3 is TGTGCCAGCAGTTTAACCCAACAGGGCCCCTCCTACGAGCAGTACTTC. The V call is TRBV27, the J call TRBJ2-7; possibly TRBD1 for D (6 bases). The CDR3 spans 16 residues. The V gene's germline CDR1 is MNHEY and CDR2 SMNVEV (reference sequence). Trimming cost V 2 bases and J 0 bases, with 14 bases left between them.

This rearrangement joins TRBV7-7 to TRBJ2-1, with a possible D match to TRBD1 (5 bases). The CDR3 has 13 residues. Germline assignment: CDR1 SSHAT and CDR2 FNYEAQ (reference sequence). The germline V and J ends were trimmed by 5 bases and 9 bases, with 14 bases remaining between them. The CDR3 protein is CASSPRRGSEQFF. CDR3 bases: TGTGCCAGCAGCCCGCGAAGGGGCAGTGAGCAGTTCTTC.

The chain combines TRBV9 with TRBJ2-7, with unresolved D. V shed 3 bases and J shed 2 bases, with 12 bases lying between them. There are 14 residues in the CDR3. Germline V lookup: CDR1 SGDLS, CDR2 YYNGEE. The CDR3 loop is CASSAHPQTYEQYF. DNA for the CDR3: TGTGCCAGCAGCGCCCATCCTCAGACCTACGAGCAGTACTTC.

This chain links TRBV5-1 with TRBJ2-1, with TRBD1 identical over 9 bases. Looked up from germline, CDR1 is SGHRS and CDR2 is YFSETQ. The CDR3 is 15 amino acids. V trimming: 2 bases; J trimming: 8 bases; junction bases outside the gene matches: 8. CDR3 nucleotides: TGCGCCAGCAGCTTTTGGACAGGGGCCAACCATGAGCAGTTCTTC. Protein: CASSFWTGANHEQFF.

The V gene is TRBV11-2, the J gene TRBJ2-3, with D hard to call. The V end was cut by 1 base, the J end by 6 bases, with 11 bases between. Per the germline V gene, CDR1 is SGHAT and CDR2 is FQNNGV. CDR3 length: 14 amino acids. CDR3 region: CASSLGARPDTQYF. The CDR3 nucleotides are TGTGCCAGCAGCTTAGGGGCTCGTCCCGATACGCAGTATTTT.